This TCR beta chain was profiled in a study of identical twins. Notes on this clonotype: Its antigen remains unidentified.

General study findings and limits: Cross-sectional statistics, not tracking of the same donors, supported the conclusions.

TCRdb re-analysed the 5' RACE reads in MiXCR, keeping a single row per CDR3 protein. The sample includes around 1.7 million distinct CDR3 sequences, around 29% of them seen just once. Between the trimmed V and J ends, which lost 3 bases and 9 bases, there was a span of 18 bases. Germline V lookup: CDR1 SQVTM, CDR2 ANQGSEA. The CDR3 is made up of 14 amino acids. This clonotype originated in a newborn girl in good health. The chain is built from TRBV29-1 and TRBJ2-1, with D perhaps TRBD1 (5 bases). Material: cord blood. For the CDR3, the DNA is TGCAGCGTTGATGGGGCTCATTCCCAGCGTGAGCAGTTCTTC. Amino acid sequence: CSVDGAHSQREQFF.